The present T cell receptor beta chain was sequenced within a study of resident and recirculating memory T cells in vitiligo. Study outcomes and limitations: Vitiligo lesions lacked a unique dominant clone, and clonality varied.

V shed 4 bases, J shed 4 bases, and the junction held 1 base outside the gene matches. The V gene's germline CDR1 is SGHRS and CDR2 YFSETQ. This CDR3 has 13 residues. Notes on this clone: Antigen specificity is unknown. Other DNA variants within this sample encode the same CDR3.

TCRdb's table, derived via immunoSEQ multiplex PCR, lists solely in-frame clones and lacks some. The table includes 40,000 to 50,000 clones, approximately 91% detected once. The receptor was isolated from a male donor with vitiligo. Sequencing was done on a sample of blood. The rearrangement joins TRBV5-1 to TRBJ1-4; 7 nucleotides line up with TRBD1. CDR3 bases: TGCGCCAGCAGCCGGGACAGTAATGAAAAACTGTTTTTT. Encoded protein: CASSRDSNEKLFF.